This T cell receptor (beta chain) derives from a study of blood T cell repertoires in COVID-19 (TCRdb year 2020). Background on the whole study: Samples covering the acute and convalescent phases of COVID-19 were provided by collaborators in the United States, Italy and Spain. The sample metadata nearly always contained a de-identified subject ID, COVID-19 status, age in years and sex. A freely available public database, intended as a resource for researchers studying the immune response to SARS-CoV-2, is where the repertoires were released. Samples were obtained from the ongoing ImmuneRACE study (first 160 participants) and from some 1,300 subjects provided by 6 global collaborators. HLA class I and class II types, where available, came from metadata supplied by the sample provider rather than from assay-based typing. The prospective study material was composed of cDNA or gDNA derived from T cells, B-cell-depleted T cells, or PBMCs. The dataset comprised deeply sampled blood TCRbeta repertoires from subjects exposed to, actively infected with, or recovered from COVID-19.

One collaborating source in Seattle enrolled patients during active infection and followed them longitudinally through the course of disease. The collaborating institutions used their own protocols to collect whole blood in K2EDTA tubes. For TCRbeta analysis, collaborators shipped samples as frozen whole blood, isolated PBMCs, or DNA extracted from either of those sample types. The CDR3 has 16 amino acids, counting the end cysteine and phenylalanine. CDR3 DNA is the only sequence kept; it has 48 bases, read in frame from the first base. Compared with germline, V lacks 4 bases and J lacks 2 bases; bases without a gene match: 6. Per the germline V gene, KGHSH is the CDR1 and LQKENI is the CDR2. On the study overall, not on this receptor specifically: The amount of clinical and demographic metadata varied by source and participant and was provided uncurated.

TCRbeta CDR3 regions were amplified from genomic DNA by means of the immunoSEQ Assay, a bias-controlled multiplex PCR. In the source study's methods: The number of nucleated cells in each sample was estimated by amplification of reference gene primers within the assay. Sequence reads were collapsed and filtered to measure the absolute abundance of every unique TCRbeta CDR3 rearrangement. Productive Simpson clonality was computed per sample as the square root of Simpson's diversity index over productive rearrangements. TCRdb re-hosts the immuneACCESS table, in-frame sequences only. Its copies lack some clones; in the studies checked, an unresolved V gene accounts for under half of them, and the cause for the rest is not known. V and J calls and clone size are as listed in that table; D and trimming were resolved from the DNA. Counted in this sample were about 160,000 clones; approximately 93% of them appeared once. Jointly, the top ten make up roughly 2% of the sample.

With respect to this clone: The antigen it binds to is not known. No qualities accompany the bases; no much larger clone lies one base away.

The specimen sequenced was peripheral blood. This receptor was taken from a woman in her sixties or seventies with COVID-19, enrolled during active disease. This chain joins TRBV18 to TRBJ2-3; TRBD1 aligns with 10 central bases. The bases read TGTGCCAGCTCACGCCGGGGGACAGGGGCCACAGATACGCAGTATTTT. Its translation reads: CASSRRGTGATDTQYF.